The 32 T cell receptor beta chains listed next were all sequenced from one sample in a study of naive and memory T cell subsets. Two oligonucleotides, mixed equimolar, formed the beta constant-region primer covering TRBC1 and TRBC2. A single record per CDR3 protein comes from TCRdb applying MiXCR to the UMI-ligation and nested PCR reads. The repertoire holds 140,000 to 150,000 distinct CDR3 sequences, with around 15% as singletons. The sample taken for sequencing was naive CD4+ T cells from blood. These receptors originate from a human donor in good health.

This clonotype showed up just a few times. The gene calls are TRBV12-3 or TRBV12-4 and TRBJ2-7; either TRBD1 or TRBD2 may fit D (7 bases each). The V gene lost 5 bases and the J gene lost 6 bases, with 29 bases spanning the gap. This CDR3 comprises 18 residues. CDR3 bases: TGTGCCAGCAGTACGGGAGGAGGGGGACAGAGCAGCTACGGCGAGCAGTACTTC. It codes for CASSTGGGGQSSYGEQYF.

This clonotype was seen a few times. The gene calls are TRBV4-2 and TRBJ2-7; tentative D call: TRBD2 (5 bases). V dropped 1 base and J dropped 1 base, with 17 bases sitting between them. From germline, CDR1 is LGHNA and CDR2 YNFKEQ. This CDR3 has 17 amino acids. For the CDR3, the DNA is TGTGCCAGCAGCCAAGTTCGCAGCGGATCGGGGTCCTACGAGCAGTACTTC. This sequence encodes CASSQVRSGSGSYEQYF.

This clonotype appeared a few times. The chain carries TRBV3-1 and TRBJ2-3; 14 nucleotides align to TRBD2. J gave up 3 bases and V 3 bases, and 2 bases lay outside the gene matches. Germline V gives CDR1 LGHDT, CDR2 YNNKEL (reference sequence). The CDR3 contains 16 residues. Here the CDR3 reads CASSHRTSGRTDTQYF. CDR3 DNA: TGTGCCAGCAGCCACAGGACTAGCGGGAGGACAGATACGCAGTATTTT.

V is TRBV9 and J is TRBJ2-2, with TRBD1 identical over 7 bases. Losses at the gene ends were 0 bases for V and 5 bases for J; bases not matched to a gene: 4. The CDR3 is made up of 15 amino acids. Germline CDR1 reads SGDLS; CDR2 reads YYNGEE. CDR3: CASSVETGFTGELFF. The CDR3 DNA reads TGTGCCAGCAGCGTAGAGACAGGGTTTACCGGGGAGCTGTTTTTT.

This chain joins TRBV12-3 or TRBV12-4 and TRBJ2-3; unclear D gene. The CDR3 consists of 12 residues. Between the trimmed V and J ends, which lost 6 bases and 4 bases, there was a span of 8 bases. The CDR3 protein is CASRTNSDTQYF. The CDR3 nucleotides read TGTGCCAGCAGGACCAACTCAGATACGCAGTATTTT.

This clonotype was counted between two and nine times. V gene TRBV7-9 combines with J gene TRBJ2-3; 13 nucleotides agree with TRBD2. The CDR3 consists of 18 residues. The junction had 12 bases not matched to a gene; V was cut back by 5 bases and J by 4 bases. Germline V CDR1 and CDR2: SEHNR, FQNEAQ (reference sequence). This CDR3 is CASSPGLAGAQVPDTQYF. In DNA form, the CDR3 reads TGTGCCAGCAGCCCTGGACTAGCGGGGGCCCAGGTTCCAGATACGCAGTATTTT.

CDR3 sequence: CASSTHTGSGELFF. The CDR3 nucleotides are TGTGCCAGCAGCACCCACACAGGATCCGGGGAGCTGTTTTTT. The chain couples TRBV7-9 to TRBJ2-2; possible D gene TRBD1, 5 bases. The CDR3 loop spans 14 amino acids. Deletions cut 5 bases from V and 6 bases from J, with 13 bases between. Germline loops: CDR1 SEHNR, CDR2 FQNEAQ (reference sequence).

CDR3 in amino acids: CAWSVPLTSGNTGELFF. CDR3 bases: TGTGCCTGGAGTGTCCCCCTGACTAGCGGGAACACCGGGGAGCTGTTTTTT. The V and J genes are TRBV30 and TRBJ2-2; TRBD2 matches 9 bases. This CDR3 contains 17 residues. Trimming cost V 0 bases and J 1 base; bases outside gene matches: 6. Germline V lookup: CDR1 GTSNPN, CDR2 SVGIG (reference sequence). The whole variable domain, filled in from reference TRBV30 and TRBJ2-2, reads SQTIHQWPATLVQPVGSPLSLECTVEGTSNPNLYWYRQAAGRGLQLLFYSVGIGQISSEVPQNLSASRPQDRQFILSSKKLLLSDSGFYLCAWSVPLTSGNTGELFFGEGSRLTVL.

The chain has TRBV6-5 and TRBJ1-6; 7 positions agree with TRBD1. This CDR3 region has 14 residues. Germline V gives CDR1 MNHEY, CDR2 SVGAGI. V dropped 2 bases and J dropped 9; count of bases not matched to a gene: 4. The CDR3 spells CASSYEGGGSPLHF. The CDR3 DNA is TGTGCCAGCAGTTACGAAGGGGGCGGTTCACCCCTCCACTTT.

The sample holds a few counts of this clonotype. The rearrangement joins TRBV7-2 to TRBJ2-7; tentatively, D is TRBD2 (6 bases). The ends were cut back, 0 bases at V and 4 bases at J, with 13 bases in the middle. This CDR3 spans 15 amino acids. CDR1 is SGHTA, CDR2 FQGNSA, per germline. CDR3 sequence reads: CASSLAGGPLYEQYF. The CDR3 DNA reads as TGTGCCAGCAGCTTAGCGGGAGGCCCCTTGTACGAGCAGTACTTC. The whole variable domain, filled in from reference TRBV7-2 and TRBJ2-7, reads GAGVSQSPSNKVTEKGKDVELRCDPISGHTALYWYRQSLGQGLEFLIYFQGNSAPDKSGLPSDRFSAERTGGSVSTLTIQRTQQEDSAVYLCASSLAGGPLYEQYFGPGTRLTVT.

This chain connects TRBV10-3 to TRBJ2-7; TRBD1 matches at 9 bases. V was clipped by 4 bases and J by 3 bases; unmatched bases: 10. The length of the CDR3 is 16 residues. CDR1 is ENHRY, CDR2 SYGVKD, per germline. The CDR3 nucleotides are TGTGCCATCAGTGCGAAGCCGGGACAGGGCCTCTACGAGCAGTACTTC. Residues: CAISAKPGQGLYEQYF.

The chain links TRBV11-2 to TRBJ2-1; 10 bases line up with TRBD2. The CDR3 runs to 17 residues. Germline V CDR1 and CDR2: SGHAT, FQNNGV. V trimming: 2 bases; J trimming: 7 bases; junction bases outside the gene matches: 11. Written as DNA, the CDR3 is TGTGCCAGCAGCTTATTGGCTAGCGGGAGAAAACGAAATGAGCAGTTCTTC. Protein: CASSLLASGRKRNEQFF.

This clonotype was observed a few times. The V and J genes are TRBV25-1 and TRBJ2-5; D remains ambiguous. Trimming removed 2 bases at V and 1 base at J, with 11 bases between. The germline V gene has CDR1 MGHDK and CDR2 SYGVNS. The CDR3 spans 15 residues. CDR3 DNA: TGTGCCAGCAGTGAAGCCGGGCCGCTCCAAGAGACCCAGTACTTC. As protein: CASSEAGPLQETQYF.

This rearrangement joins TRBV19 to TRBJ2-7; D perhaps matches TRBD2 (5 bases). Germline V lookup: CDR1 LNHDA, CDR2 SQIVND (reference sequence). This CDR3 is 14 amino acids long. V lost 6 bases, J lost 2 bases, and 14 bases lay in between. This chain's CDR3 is CASRTGLEAYEQYF. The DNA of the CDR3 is TGTGCCAGTAGAACCGGACTGGAGGCCTACGAGCAGTACTTC.

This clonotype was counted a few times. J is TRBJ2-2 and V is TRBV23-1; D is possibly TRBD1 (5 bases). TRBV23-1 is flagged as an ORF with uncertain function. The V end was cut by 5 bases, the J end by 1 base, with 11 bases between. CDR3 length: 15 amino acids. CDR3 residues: CASSSDRLNTGELFF. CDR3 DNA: TGCGCCAGCAGTTCCGACAGACTGAACACCGGGGAGCTGTTTTTT.

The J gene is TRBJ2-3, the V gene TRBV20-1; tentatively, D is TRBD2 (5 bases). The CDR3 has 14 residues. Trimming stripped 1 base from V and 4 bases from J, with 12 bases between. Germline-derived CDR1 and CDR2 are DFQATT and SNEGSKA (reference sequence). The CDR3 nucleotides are TGCAGTGCTAGAGGGCCTAGCAGATCAGATACGCAGTATTTT. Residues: CSARGPSRSDTQYF.

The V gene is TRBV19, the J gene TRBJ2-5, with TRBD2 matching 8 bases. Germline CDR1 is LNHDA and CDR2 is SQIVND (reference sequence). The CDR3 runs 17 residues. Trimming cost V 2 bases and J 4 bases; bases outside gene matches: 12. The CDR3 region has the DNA TGTGCCAGTAGTATATCGAGTCTCGCCGGGAGGGCAGAGACCCAGTACTTC. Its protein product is CASSISSLAGRAETQYF.

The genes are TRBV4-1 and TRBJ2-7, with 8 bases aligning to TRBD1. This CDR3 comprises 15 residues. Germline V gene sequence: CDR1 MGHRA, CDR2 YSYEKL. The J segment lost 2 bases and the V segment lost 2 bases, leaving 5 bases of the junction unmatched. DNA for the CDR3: TGCGCCAGCAGCCAACTACAGGGGGGTCCCTACGAGCAGTACTTC. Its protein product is CASSQLQGGPYEQYF.

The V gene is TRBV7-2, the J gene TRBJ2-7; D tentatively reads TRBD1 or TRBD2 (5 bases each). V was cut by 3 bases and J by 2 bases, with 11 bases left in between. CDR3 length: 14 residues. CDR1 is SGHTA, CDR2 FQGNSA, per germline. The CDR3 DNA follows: TGTGCCAGCAGCTTTGGGGACGGTCCCTACGAGCAGTACTTC. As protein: CASSFGDGPYEQYF.

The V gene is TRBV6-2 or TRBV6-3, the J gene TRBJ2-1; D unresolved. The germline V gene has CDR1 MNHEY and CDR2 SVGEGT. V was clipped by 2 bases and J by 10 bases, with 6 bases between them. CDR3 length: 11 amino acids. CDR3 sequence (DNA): TGTGCCAGCAGTTACATGAGAGAGCAGTTCTTC. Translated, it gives CASSYMREQFF.

CDR3: CASSYITSTDTQYF. The CDR3 DNA sequence: TGTGCCAGCAGTTATATCACTAGCACAGATACGCAGTATTTT. J is TRBJ2-3 and V is TRBV6-6; D not resolved. The germline V and J ends were trimmed by 3 bases and 0 bases, with 7 bases remaining between them. CDR1 is MNHNY and CDR2 is SVGAGI in the germline V gene (reference sequence). There are 14 residues in the CDR3.

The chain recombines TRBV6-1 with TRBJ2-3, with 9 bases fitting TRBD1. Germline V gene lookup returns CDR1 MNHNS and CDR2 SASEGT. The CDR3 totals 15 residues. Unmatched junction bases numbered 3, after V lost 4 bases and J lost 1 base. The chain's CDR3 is CASSGWTGGTDTQYF. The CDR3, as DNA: TGTGCCAGCAGTGGCTGGACAGGGGGCACAGATACGCAGTATTTT.

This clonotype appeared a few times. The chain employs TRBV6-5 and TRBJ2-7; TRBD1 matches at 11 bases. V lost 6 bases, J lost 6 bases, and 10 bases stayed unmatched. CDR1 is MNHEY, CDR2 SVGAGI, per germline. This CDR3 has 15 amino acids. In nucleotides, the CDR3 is TGTGCCAGCAGATCCGGGGGACAGGGGGACGGCGAGCAGTACTTC. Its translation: CASRSGGQGDGEQYF.

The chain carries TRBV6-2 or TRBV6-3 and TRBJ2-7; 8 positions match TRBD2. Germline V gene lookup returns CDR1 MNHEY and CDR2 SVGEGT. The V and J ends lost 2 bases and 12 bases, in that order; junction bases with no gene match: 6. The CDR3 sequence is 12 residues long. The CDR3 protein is CASSYGTRAPYF. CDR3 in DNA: TGTGCCAGCAGTTACGGGACTAGGGCTCCGTACTTC.

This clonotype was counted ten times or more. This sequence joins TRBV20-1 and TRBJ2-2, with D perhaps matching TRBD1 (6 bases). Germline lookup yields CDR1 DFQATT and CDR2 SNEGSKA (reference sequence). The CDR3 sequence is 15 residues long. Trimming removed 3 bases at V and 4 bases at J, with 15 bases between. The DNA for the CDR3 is TGCAGTGCTAGTTCTCAGGGGCTGGGCACCGGGGAGCTGTTTTTT. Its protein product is CSASSQGLGTGELFF.

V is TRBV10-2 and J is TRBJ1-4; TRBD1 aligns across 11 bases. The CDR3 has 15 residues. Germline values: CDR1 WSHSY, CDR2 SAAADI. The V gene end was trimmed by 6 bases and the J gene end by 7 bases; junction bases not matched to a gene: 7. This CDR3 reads CASRGGQGAGEKLFF. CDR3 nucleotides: TGCGCCAGCAGAGGCGGACAGGGGGCAGGTGAAAAACTGTTTTTT.

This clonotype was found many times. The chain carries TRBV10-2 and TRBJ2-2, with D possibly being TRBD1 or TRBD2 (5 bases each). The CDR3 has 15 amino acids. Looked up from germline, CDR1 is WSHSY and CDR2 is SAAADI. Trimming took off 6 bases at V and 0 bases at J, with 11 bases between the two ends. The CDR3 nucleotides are TGCGCCAGCAGGACCGGGACGACGAACACCGGGGAGCTGTTTTTT. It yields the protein CASRTGTTNTGELFF.

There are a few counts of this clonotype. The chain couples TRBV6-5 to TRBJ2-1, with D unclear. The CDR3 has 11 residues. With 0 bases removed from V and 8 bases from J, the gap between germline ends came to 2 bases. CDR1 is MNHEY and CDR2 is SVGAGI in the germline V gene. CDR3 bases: TGTGCCAGCAGTTACTCACATGAGCAGTTCTTC. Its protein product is CASSYSHEQFF.

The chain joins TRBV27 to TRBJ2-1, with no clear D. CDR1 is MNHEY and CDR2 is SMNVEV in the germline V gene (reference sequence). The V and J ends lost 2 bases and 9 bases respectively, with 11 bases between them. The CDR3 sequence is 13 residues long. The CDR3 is CASSLRLTTEQFF. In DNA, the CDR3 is TGTGCCAGCAGTTTAAGACTGACCACTGAGCAGTTCTTC.

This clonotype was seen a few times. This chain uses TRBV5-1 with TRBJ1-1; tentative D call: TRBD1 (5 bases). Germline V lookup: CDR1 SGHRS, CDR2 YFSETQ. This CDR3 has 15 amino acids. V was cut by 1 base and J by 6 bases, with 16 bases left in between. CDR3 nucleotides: TGCGCCAGCAGCTTGTGGAGGGGAGGAAGGGCTGAAGCTTTCTTT. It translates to CASSLWRGGRAEAFF. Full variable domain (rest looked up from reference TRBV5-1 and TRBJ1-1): KAGVTQTPRYLIKTRGQQVTLSCSPISGHRSVSWYQQTPGQGLQFLFEYFSETQRNKGNFPGRFSGRQFSNSRSEMNVSTLELGDSALYLCASSLWRGGRAEAFFGQGTRLTVV.

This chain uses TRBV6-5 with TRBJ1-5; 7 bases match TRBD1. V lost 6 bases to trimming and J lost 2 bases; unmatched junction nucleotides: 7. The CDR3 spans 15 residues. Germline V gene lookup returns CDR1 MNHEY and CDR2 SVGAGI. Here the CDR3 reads CASSPHRGGNQPQHF. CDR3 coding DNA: TGTGCCAGCAGCCCACACAGGGGAGGCAATCAGCCCCAGCATTTT.

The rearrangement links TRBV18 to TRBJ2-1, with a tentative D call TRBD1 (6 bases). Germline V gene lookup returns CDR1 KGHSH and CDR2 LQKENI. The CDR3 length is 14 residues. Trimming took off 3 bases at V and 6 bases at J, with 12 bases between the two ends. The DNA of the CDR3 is TGTGCCAGCTCACCGGTGGACAGCCTCAATGAGCAGTTCTTC. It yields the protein CASSPVDSLNEQFF.